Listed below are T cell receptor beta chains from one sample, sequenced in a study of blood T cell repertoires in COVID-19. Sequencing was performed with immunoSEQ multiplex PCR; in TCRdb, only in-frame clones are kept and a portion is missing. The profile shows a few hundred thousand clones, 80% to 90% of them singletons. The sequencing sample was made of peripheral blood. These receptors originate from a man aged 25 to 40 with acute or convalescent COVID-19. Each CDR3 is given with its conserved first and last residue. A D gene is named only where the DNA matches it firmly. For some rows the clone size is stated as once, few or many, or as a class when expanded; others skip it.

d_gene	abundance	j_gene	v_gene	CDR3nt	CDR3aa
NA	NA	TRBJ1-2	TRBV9	TGTGCCAGCAGCGTCGGACCCCAGGGAAACTATGGCTACACCTTC	CASSVGPQGNYGYTF
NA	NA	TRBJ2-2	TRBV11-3	TGTGCCAGCGGATCAGGGCGGGGTACCGGGGAGCTGTTTTTT	CASGSGRGTGELFF
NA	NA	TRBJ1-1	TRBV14	TGTGCCAGCAGCCAAGACCCGGTGCGGGGCCGTGAAGCTTTCTTT	CASSQDPVRGREAFF
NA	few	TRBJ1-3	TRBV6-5	TGTGCCACCCTAATACCCTACCCTGGAAACACCATATATTTT	CATLIPYPGNTIYF
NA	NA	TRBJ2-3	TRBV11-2	TGTGCCAGCAGCTTTTCTGGGATCCGCGGGGATACGCAGTATTTT	CASSFSGIRGDTQYF
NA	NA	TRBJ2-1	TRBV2	TGTGCCAGACAGGGAAGGTTCTACAATGAGCAGTTCTTC	CARQGRFYNEQFF
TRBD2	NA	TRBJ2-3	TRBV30	TGTGCCTGGGCTATACCCGGGACTAGCGGGGGTTCGACAGATACGCAGTATTTT	CAWAIPGTSGGSTDTQYF
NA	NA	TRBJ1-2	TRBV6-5	TGTGCCAGCAGTCCCGGAAGGAGTGGCGGCTACACCTTC	CASSPGRSGGYTF
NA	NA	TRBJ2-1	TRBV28	TGTGCCAGCAGTCCCGGGGTCAATGAGCAGTTCTTC	CASSPGVNEQFF
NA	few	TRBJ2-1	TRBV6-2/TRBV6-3	TGTGCCAGCAGTTACCGGGACTACAATGAGCAGTTCTTC	CASSYRDYNEQFF
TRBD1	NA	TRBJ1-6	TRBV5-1	TGCGCCAGCAGCACGGGACAGAGAAATTCACCCCTCCACTTT	CASSTGQRNSPLHF
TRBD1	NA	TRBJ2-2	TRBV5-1	TGCGCCACTGGGACAGGGGGTCCCGGGGAGCTGTTTTTT	CATGTGGPGELFF
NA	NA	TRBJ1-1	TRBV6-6	TGTGCCAGCAGTTACGGCCGGGGTGAAGCTTTCTTT	CASSYGRGEAFF
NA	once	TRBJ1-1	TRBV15	TGTGCCACCAGCAGAGTTCCGGGACTGGAAGCTTTCTTT	CATSRVPGLEAFF
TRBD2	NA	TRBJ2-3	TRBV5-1	TGCGCCAGCAGCTCCTCACCAACTAGCGGGGGGGCGGATACGCAGTATTTT	CASSSSPTSGGADTQYF
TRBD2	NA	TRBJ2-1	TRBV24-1	TGTGCCACCAGTTCTAGCGGGCTCTCCTACAATGAGCAGTTCTTC	CATSSSGLSYNEQFF
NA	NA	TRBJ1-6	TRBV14	TGTGCCAGCAGCAAAGGACCGACCCGGGGGGGTACTGCATCTAATTCACCCCTCCACTTT	CASSKGPTRGGTASNSPLHF
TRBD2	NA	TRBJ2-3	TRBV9	TGTGCCAGCAGCGTAGGGGTAGCGGGAGGAGGAGATACGCAGTATTTT	CASSVGVAGGGDTQYF
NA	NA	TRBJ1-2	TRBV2	TGTGCCAGTCCCGGACGGGGAGCAAACTATGGCTACACCTTC	CASPGRGANYGYTF
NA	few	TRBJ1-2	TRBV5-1	TGCGCCAGCAGCTTGGGTATCCGGGGGTTCTATGGCTACACCTTC	CASSLGIRGFYGYTF
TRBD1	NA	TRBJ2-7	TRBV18	TGTGCCAGCTCAGTGGGACAGGGTCCCTACGAGCAGTACTTC	CASSVGQGPYEQYF
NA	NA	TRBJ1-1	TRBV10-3	TGTGCCATCAGCCAGACAGGTCCCATGAACACTGAAGCTTTCTTT	CAISQTGPMNTEAFF
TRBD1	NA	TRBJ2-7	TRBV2	TGTGCCAGCATTCTACAGGGGAGCTCCTACGAGCAGTACTTC	CASILQGSSYEQYF
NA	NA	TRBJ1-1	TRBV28	TGTGCCAGCAGTCCCCGCGGGTTAGCAGGTTTCTTT	CASSPRGLAGFF
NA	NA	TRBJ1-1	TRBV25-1	TGTGCCAGCAGGAGCGGGACACATAACACTGAAGCTTTCTTT	CASRSGTHNTEAFF
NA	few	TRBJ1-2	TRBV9	TGTGCCAGCAGCTCAAGACGGGAAAACTATGGCTACACCTTC	CASSSRRENYGYTF
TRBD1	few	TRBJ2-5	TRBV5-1	TGCGCCAGCTCCTCAGGGGCAGGGGGCGCGTTAGAGACCCAGTACTTC	CASSSGAGGALETQYF
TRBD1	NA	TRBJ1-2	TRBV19	TGTGCCAGTAGTTCGACAGGGGATCGTGTCTATGGCTACACCTTC	CASSSTGDRVYGYTF
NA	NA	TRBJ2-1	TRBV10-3	TGTGCCATCAGTGCTAGTAACAATGAGCAGTTCTTC	CAISASNNEQFF
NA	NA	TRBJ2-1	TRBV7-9	TGTGCCAGCAGCTTAAATTCAGAGGGAGCGTACAATGAGCAGTTCTTC	CASSLNSEGAYNEQFF
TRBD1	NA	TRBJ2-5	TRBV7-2	TGTGCCAGCAGCACACGACCTGGGACAGGGGGTGAGACCCAGTACTTC	CASSTRPGTGGETQYF
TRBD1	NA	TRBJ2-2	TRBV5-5	TGTGCCAGCAGCCATCTACCGGGACAGGGTAGGACCGGGGAGCTGTTTTTT	CASSHLPGQGRTGELFF
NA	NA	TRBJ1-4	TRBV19	TGTGCCAGTAGAGGACAGTTGAATGAAAAACTGTTTTTT	CASRGQLNEKLFF
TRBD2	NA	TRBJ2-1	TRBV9	TGTGCCAGCAGCGTAGGGGCTAGCGGGAGAAATGAGCAGTTCTTC	CASSVGASGRNEQFF
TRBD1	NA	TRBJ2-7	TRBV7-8	TGTGCCAGCAGCTTATCAGTGGACAGGGTGGGCTACGAGCAGTACTTC	CASSLSVDRVGYEQYF
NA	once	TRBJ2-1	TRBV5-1	TGCGCCAGCAGCTCGGTCGGACCTGGACAAAGCTACAATGAGCAGTTCTTC	CASSSVGPGQSYNEQFF